A single sample gave rise to the 23 T cell receptor beta chains below, sequenced in a study of blood T cells in healthy people across ages. Alongside a J-beta primer mix, a sample-barcoded 5' primer served in a second PCR lasting about 7 to 11 cycles. One entry per CDR3 protein, called by TCRdb with MiXCR from the 5' RACE reads. In the table there are 800,000 to 950,000 distinct CDR3 sequences, around 36% of which are singletons. Material: blood. Receptors originate from a man younger than 35 in good health.

In regard to this clonotype: A much larger clonotype is one base distant, so this may be a read error. The DNA of the CDR3 is TGTGCCAGCAGCCCGATCCACCAGCGGGGGCCCTACTACAATGAGCAGTACTTC. Encoded protein: CASSPIHQRGPYYNEQYF. This chain links TRBV21-1 with TRBJ2-7; whether TRBD2, the table's D call, matches the DNA was not checked. TRBV21-1 is classified as a pseudogene. This CDR3 region has 18 residues.

V usage is TRBV4-2 and J usage is TRBJ1-1; D gene unclear. CDR3 length: 15 amino acids. The ends were cut back, 0 bases at V and 1 base at J, with 9 bases in the middle. Germline lookup yields CDR1 LGHNA and CDR2 YNFKEQ. The CDR3 DNA reads as TGTGCCAGCAGCCAAGATTTTGCAACGAACACTGAAGCTTTCTTT. Protein sequence: CASSQDFATNTEAFF.

The rearrangement links TRBV7-2 to TRBJ2-2; D gene uncertain. The V gene lost 3 bases and the J gene lost 4 bases, with 6 bases spanning the gap. The V gene's germline CDR1 is SGHTA and CDR2 FQGNSA. The CDR3 runs 13 residues. The chain's CDR3 is CASSFFGTGELFF. Here the CDR3 DNA reads TGTGCCAGCAGCTTCTTCGGCACCGGGGAGCTGTTTTTT.

The chain joins TRBV20-1 to TRBJ1-4, with TRBD1 matching over 11 bases. Germline V gene lookup returns CDR1 DFQATT and CDR2 SNEGSKA (reference sequence). V gave up 3 bases and J gave up 7 bases; unmatched junction bases: 7. This CDR3 contains 15 residues. The CDR3 here is CSARGPGTGGEKLFF. The DNA for the CDR3 is TGCAGTGCTAGGGGTCCCGGGACAGGGGGTGAAAAACTGTTTTTT.

A few counts support this clonotype. This sequence joins TRBV12-3 or TRBV12-4 and TRBJ1-5; no clear D gene. The germline V and J ends were trimmed by 3 bases and 3 bases, with 15 bases remaining between them. The CDR3 loop spans 16 amino acids. The CDR3 region has the DNA TGTGCCAGCAGTTTGGGAGGGAGAGTTCTCAATCAGCCCCAGCATTTT. It yields the protein CASSLGGRVLNQPQHF.

This clonotype was seen ten or more times. The J gene is TRBJ2-3, the V gene TRBV5-1; 10 bases align to TRBD2. The CDR3 runs to 15 residues. The germline CDR1 and CDR2 sequences are SGHRS and YFSETQ. The junction had 5 bases not matched to a gene; V was cut back by 4 bases and J by 3 bases. CDR3 nucleotides: TGCGCCAGCAGCGCTGCTAGCGGGGGTACAGATACGCAGTATTTT. It encodes CASSAASGGTDTQYF.

There are many counts of this clonotype. The V call is TRBV4-2, the J call TRBJ2-1, with TRBD1 matching over 8 bases. There are 14 residues in the CDR3. From germline, CDR1 is LGHNA and CDR2 YNFKEQ. The J segment lost 6 bases and the V segment lost 5 bases, leaving 6 bases of the junction unmatched. CDR3 sequence (DNA): TGTGCCAGCAGCTTAAGCAGGGGGCGCAATGAGCAGTTCTTC. Its protein is CASSLSRGRNEQFF.

This chain uses TRBV6-1 with TRBJ2-7; D possibly matches TRBD1 or TRBD2 (5 bases each). Per germline, CDR1 MNHNS and CDR2 SASEGT. The CDR3 spans 14 residues. Deletions cut 7 bases from V and 2 bases from J, with 15 bases between. The DNA for the CDR3 is TGTGCCAGCATTGGGACCCTAGCTCCCTACGAGCAGTACTTC. Translation: CASIGTLAPYEQYF.

This chain links TRBV14 with TRBJ1-5; no clear D gene. The CDR3 sequence is 12 residues long. Trimming removed 3 bases at V and 3 bases at J, with 3 bases between. In germline, CDR1 is SGHDN, CDR2 FVKESK. The CDR3 protein is CASSHTNQPQHF. The DNA for the CDR3 is TGTGCCAGCAGCCACACCAATCAGCCCCAGCATTTT.

The gene calls are TRBV20-1 and TRBJ2-3; 9 nucleotides align to TRBD2. CDR1 and CDR2 from the germline V gene are DFQATT and SNEGSKA (reference sequence). V shed 6 bases, J shed 2 bases, and the junction held 9 bases outside the gene matches. This CDR3 is built from 15 residues. CDR3 DNA sequence: TGCAGTGCCCAGATGACTAGCGGCAACACAGATACGCAGTATTTT. Its translation is CSAQMTSGNTDTQYF.

This clonotype came up once. A junction end diverges from the germline sequence, so it may reflect a read error. V and J are TRBV20-1 and TRBJ1-1; D might be TRBD1 (5 bases). Germline V lookup: CDR1 DFQATT, CDR2 SNEGSKA (reference sequence). The CDR3 totals 12 residues. The CDR3 spells CCAKGPNTEAFF. The CDR3 DNA sequence: TGCTGTGCTAAGGGACCAAACACTGAAGCTTTCTTT.

V usage is TRBV7-9 and J usage is TRBJ2-5, with no clear D. The germline CDR1 and CDR2 sequences are SEHNR and FQNEAQ (reference sequence). The germline V and J ends were trimmed by 5 bases and 11 bases, with 18 bases remaining between them. CDR3 length: 13 residues. The CDR3 reads CASSQHDIDEQYF. CDR3 DNA sequence: TGTGCCAGCAGCCAGCACGACATTGATGAGCAGTACTTC. Variable domain in full (rest from reference TRBV7-9 and TRBJ2-5): DTGVSQNPRHKITKRGQNVTFRCDPISEHNRLYWYRQTLGQGPEFLTYFQNEAQLEKSRLLSDRFSAERPKGSFSTLEIQRTEQGDSAMYLCASSQHDIDEQYFGPGTRLLVL.

This sequence joins TRBV12-3 or TRBV12-4 and TRBJ2-5, with 7 bases identical to TRBD2. The CDR3 length is 13 residues. The junction had 5 bases not matched to a gene; V was cut back by 5 bases and J by 5 bases. For the CDR3, the DNA is TGTGCCAGCAGTCCCCCGACTAGCGAGACCCAGTACTTC. Amino acids: CASSPPTSETQYF.

This clonotype has only one observation. CDR3 protein: CACVGGRFYNEQYF. The CDR3 region has the DNA TGTGCCTGCGTTGGAGGGCGTTTCTACAATGAGCAGTACTTC. The chain joins TRBV2 to TRBJ2-4; tentative D call: TRBD2 (6 bases). The CDR3 loop spans 14 amino acids. Germline V lookup: CDR1 SNHLY, CDR2 FYNNEI. V was pared by 11 bases and J by 13 bases, with 27 bases between.

The chain is built from TRBV7-2 and TRBJ2-6; perhaps TRBD2 as D (5 bases). The CDR3 runs to 12 residues. Germline lookup yields CDR1 SGHTA and CDR2 FQGNSA. Trimming cost V 8 bases and J 10 bases, with 12 bases left between them. For the CDR3, the DNA is TGTGCCAGCTCGCACTCGGGAAACGTCCTGACTTTC. Protein product: CASSHSGNVLTF.

This clonotype was detected a few times. The chain has TRBV29-1 and TRBJ1-1; 9 bases fit TRBD1. The CDR3 contains 14 residues. Unmatched junction bases numbered 7, after V lost 7 bases and J lost 1 base. Germline V gives CDR1 SQVTM, CDR2 ANQGSEA. CDR3 in amino acids: CSAWRTGANTEAFF. CDR3 coding DNA: TGCAGCGCATGGAGGACAGGGGCGAACACTGAAGCTTTCTTT.

A remark on this clonotype: This sequence may be a read error, since a much larger clone differs from it by one base. The V gene is TRBV25-1, the J gene TRBJ2-3, with 13 bases fitting TRBD2. The ends lost 11 bases at V and 6 bases at J; junction bases unmatched: 11. The germline CDR1 and CDR2 sequences are MGHDK and SYGVNS. The CDR3 length is 15 residues. In DNA, the CDR3 is TGTGCCGGCACCGGACTAGCGGGGGATCTCGATACGCAGTATTTT. The encoded protein is CAGTGLAGDLDTQYF.

The chain carries TRBV12-3 or TRBV12-4 and TRBJ1-6, with a tentative D call TRBD1 (6 bases). Trimming removed 3 bases from V and 9 bases from J, with 12 bases in between. The CDR3 contains 14 residues. The CDR3 region is CASSFRRGVSPLHF. In nucleotides, the CDR3 is TGTGCCAGCAGTTTTCGCAGGGGAGTTTCACCCCTCCACTTT.

At least ten counts were recorded for this clonotype. The chain joins TRBV7-9 to TRBJ2-5; D remains ambiguous. Germline CDR1 is SEHNR and CDR2 is FQNEAQ (reference sequence). The V end lost 5 bases, the J end lost 2 bases, and 3 bases lay between the germline ends. The CDR3 is made up of 11 amino acids. The CDR3 is CASSKQETQYF. Here the CDR3 DNA reads TGTGCCAGCAGCAAACAAGAGACCCAGTACTTC.

This clonotype was seen many times. The CDR3 DNA reads TGCGCCAGCAGCCAAATCCACGGGAGCACAGATACGCAGTATTTT. It is translated as CASSQIHGSTDTQYF. V and J are TRBV4-1 and TRBJ2-3; no reliable D call. The V gene lost 2 bases and the J gene lost 0 bases, with 9 bases spanning the gap. Germline lookup yields CDR1 MGHRA and CDR2 YSYEKL. The CDR3 runs to 15 residues.

V is TRBV6-2 or TRBV6-3 and J is TRBJ2-7; D not certain. The germline V gene has CDR1 MNHEY and CDR2 SVGEGT. The CDR3 covers 14 residues. V lost 2 bases, J lost 2 bases, and 10 bases lay in between. The CDR3 here is CASSYRQNAYEQYF. CDR3 DNA sequence: TGTGCCAGCAGTTACAGGCAGAACGCCTACGAGCAGTACTTC.

In regard to this clonotype: One end of the junction fails to match germline, which may point to a read error. The rearrangement links TRBV20-1 to TRBJ2-3; 14 bases map to TRBD2. Germline V gene lookup returns CDR1 DFQATT and CDR2 SNEGSKA (reference sequence). The CDR3 totals 15 residues. The CDR3 reads CSARRTSGGTGTQYF. Written as DNA, the CDR3 is TGCAGTGCTAGAAGGACTAGCGGGGGGACAGGTACGCAGTATTTT.

This clonotype was found many times. This chain joins TRBV4-3 and TRBJ2-1; D is uncertain. Germline V lookup: CDR1 LGHNA, CDR2 YSLEER. The CDR3 contains 12 residues. V lost 2 bases and J lost 6, with 5 bases in between. The CDR3, as DNA: TGCGCCAGCAGCCAAAACGTCAATGAGCAGTTCTTC. Protein sequence: CASSQNVNEQFF.